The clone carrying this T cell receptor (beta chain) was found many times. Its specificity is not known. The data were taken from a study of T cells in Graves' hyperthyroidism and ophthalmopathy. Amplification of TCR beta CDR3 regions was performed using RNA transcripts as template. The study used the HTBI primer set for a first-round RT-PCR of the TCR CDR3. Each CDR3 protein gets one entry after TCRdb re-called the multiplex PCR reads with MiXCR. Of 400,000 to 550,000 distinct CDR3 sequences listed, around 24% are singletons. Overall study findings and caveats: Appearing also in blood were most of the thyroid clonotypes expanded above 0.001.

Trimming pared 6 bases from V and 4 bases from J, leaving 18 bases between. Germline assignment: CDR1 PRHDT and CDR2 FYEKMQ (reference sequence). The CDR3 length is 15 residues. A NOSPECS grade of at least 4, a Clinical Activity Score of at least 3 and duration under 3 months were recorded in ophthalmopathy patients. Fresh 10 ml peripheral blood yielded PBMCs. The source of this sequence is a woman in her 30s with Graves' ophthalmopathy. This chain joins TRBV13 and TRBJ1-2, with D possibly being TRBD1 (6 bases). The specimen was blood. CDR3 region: CASRSPGVLGYGYTF. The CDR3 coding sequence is TGTGCCAGCAGAAGCCCAGGGGTATTAGGCTATGGCTACACCTTC.